This is a list of T cell receptor beta chains from one sample in a study of CD8 T cells in Susac syndrome. One entry per CDR3 protein, called by TCRdb with MiXCR from the immunoSEQ multiplex PCR reads. The table includes about 200,000 distinct CDR3 sequences, roughly 96% detected once. The sample consisted of CD4+ T cells from PBMCs. The receptors stem from a human donor with multiple sclerosis. CDR3s include the opening cysteine and the closing phenylalanine or tryptophan. D genes are given only for firm matches.

DNA	CDR3	D	V	J
TGTGCCACCAGTGATTTCAGACAAGGCGGCTACACCTTC	CATSDFRQGGYTF	.	TRBV24-1	TRBJ1-2
TGTGCCAGTAAACCCGGACCAATTAATTCACCCCTCCACTTT	CASKPGPINSPLHF	.	TRBV19	TRBJ1-6
TGCGCCAGCAGGCAAACAGGGGAAAATGGCTACACCTTC	CASRQTGENGYTF	TRBD1	TRBV5-1	TRBJ1-2
TGTGCCAGCAGCTTGGACGGACTAGCCGTAAGGGAGCAGTACTTC	CASSLDGLAVREQYF	TRBD2	TRBV5-6	TRBJ2-7
TGTGCCAGCTCACCGAGAATACAGGGGAACCAAGAGACCCAGTACTTC	CASSPRIQGNQETQYF	TRBD1	TRBV18	TRBJ2-5
TGTGCCAGCAGGGGCTCTGGAAACACCATATATTTT	CASRGSGNTIYF	.	TRBV25-1	TRBJ1-3
TGTGCCAGCAGCGTAGGCGAGGGAGCGGGGGAGACCTACGAGCAGTACTTC	CASSVGEGAGETYEQYF	TRBD2	TRBV9	TRBJ2-7
TGTGCCAGCAGCTTTGCCACGACGGGCGAGCAGTACTTC	CASSFATTGEQYF	.	TRBV7-9	TRBJ2-7
TGCAGTGCCCCACCGGGAACGGGGGGAAGAGAGCAGTACTTC	CSAPPGTGGREQYF	TRBD2	TRBV20-1	TRBJ2-7
TGTGCCTGGAGTGTACTGGGGGGAAGGAATGAGCAGTTCTTC	CAWSVLGGRNEQFF	.	TRBV30	TRBJ2-1
TGTGCCAGCAGCTACGGCTGGGGGCCCTACAATGAGCAGTTCTTC	CASSYGWGPYNEQFF	.	TRBV7-2	TRBJ2-1
TGTGCCAGCAGTTCCTTGACAGGGGGCGCGACCGGGGAGCTGTTTTTT	CASSSLTGGATGELFF	TRBD1	TRBV6-6	TRBJ2-2
TGTGCCACCAGCAGAGATCCGGGGTGTGGGCATTTT	CATSRDPGCGHF	.	TRBV15	TRBJ1-5
TGTGCCAGCAGTCCTAGGCAGGGGGCGGGTTCTGAAGCTTTCTTT	CASSPRQGAGSEAFF	TRBD1	TRBV7-8	TRBJ1-1
TGCAGTGCTAGAGATGGCGGTCGAGGCTACACCTTC	CSARDGGRGYTF	.	TRBV20-1	TRBJ1-2
TGCAGTGCTCAGGCTGACCGGGACAGGGGAATCTACGAGCAGTACTTC	CSAQADRDRGIYEQYF	TRBD1	TRBV20-1	TRBJ2-7
TGTGCCAGTAATGAGAGGTGGAACTATGGCTACACCTTC	CASNERWNYGYTF	.	TRBV19	TRBJ1-2
TGCAGTGCGCCGGGACTGCCGAGCTCCTACGAGCAGTACTTC	CSAPGLPSSYEQYF	.	TRBV20-1	TRBJ2-7
TGTGCCAGCAGGCGCACCGGGACTAGCGTCTACGAGCAGTACTTC	CASRRTGTSVYEQYF	TRBD2	TRBV27	TRBJ2-7
TGCAGTGCTAGACCGGGACACATGAACACTGAAGCTTTCTTT	CSARPGHMNTEAFF	.	TRBV20-1	TRBJ1-1
TGTGCCTGGAGTGTGGACAGGGGCTCTGAAGCTTTCTTT	CAWSVDRGSEAFF	TRBD1	TRBV30	TRBJ1-1
TGTGCCAGTAGTGCACGTGGGCAGGGGGTTCCAGATACGCAGTATTTT	CASSARGQGVPDTQYF	TRBD1	TRBV19	TRBJ2-3
TGCAGCTTGGGGGCGAGGAACACTGAAGCTTTCTTT	CSLGARNTEAFF	.	TRBV29-1	TRBJ1-1